This T cell receptor (beta chain) came from a study of response to subunit inactivated influenza vaccine. Study results and limitations: Few additional T cells are recruited per seasonal influenza vaccination, authors suggested.

In regard to this clonotype: Antigen unknown.

Per germline, CDR1 DFQATT and CDR2 SNEGSKA (reference sequence). The CDR3 totals 12 residues. Trimming removed 1 base from V and 5 bases from J, with 6 bases in between. TCRdb fed the RT-PCR reads into MiXCR, producing one record per CDR3 protein. The table lists around 520,000 distinct CDR3 sequences, roughly 27% of them singletons. The chain employs TRBV20-1 and TRBJ2-1; D remains unclear. Source: CD4+ T cells sorted from PBMCs, taken 5 days after vaccination. This receptor was taken from a man between 50 and 59 years old who received an inactivated influenza vaccine. This CDR3 reads CSARARNNEQFF. The CDR3 bases are TGCAGTGCTAGAGCTCGAAACAATGAGCAGTTCTTC.